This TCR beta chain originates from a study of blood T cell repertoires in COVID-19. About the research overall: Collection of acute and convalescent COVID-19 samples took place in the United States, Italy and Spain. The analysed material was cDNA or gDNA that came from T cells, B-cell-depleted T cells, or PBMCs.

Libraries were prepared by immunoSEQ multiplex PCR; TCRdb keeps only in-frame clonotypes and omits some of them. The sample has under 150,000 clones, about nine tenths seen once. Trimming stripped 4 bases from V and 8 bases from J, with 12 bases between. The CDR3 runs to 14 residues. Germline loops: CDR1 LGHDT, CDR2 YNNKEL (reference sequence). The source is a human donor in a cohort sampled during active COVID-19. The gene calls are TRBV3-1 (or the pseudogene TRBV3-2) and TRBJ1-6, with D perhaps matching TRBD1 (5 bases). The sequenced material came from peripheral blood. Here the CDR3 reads CASSLAGGDSPLHF. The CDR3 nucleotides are TGTGCCAGCAGCCTGGCAGGAGGGGATTCACCCCTCCACTTT.